This T cell receptor beta chain comes out of a study of T cells in Graves' hyperthyroidism and ophthalmopathy. This clonotype was seen repeatedly, ten times or more. Regions amplified from RNA transcripts were the TCR beta CDR3 regions. The primer set for the first-round RT-PCR of the TCR CDR3 was HTBI. Using its own MiXCR run on the multiplex PCR reads, TCRdb lists one record per CDR3 protein. Of a few hundred thousand distinct CDR3 sequences detected, 15% to 17% appear once; the ten largest clones hold approximately 8%. V shed 9 bases and J shed 7 bases, with 9 bases lying between them. Germline lookup yields CDR1 PRHDT and CDR2 FYEKMQ (reference sequence). The CDR3 loop spans 10 amino acids.

The sequenced material came from blood. The chain recombines TRBV13 with TRBJ1-1, with D perhaps matching TRBD1 (6 bases). The sequence derives from a woman between 18 and 29 years old with Graves' hyperthyroidism. CDR3 DNA: TGTGCCAGTAAGGGGGGTGAAGCTTTCTTT. This gives the protein CASKGGEAFF.